This is a list of T cell receptor beta chains from one sample in a study of blood T cell repertoires in COVID-19. Here immunoSEQ multiplex PCR was the method, and the copy in TCRdb shows in-frame clones only, minus some. The data show 200,000 to 300,000 clones, nearly 90% seen once. The sample was peripheral blood. The receptors originated from a young man with active or convalescent COVID-19. Each CDR3 is given with its conserved first and last residue. Fields, in order: J gene, V gene, D gene, clone size, CDR3 DNA, CDR3 protein. D genes are given only for firm matches. Not all rows give a size; the values are once, few, many and, for expanded clones, a class.

>TRBJ2-7|TRBV2|TRBD2|.
TGTGCCAGCAGTTCGAGCGGGAGCTCATACGAGCAGTACTTC
CASSSSGSSYEQYF
>TRBJ1-3|TRBV7-9|TRBD1|.
TGTGCCAGCAGCCGGACCCCTAGACAGGGGACGGGAGGAAACACCATATATTTT
CASSRTPRQGTGGNTIYF
>TRBJ2-5|TRBV27|TRBD2|.
TGTGCCAGCAGTTCTAAAAGGACTAGCGGGGGACTACCCCAAGAGACCCAGTACTTC
CASSSKRTSGGLPQETQYF
>TRBJ2-1|TRBV30|.|.
TGTGCCTTCATCGCGGGGGCTCGCTACAATGAGCAGTTCTTC
CAFIAGARYNEQFF
>TRBJ1-2|TRBV2|TRBD1|.
TGTGCCAGCAGGCCCGACAGGGTGGGGGGCGGCTACACCTTC
CASRPDRVGGGYTF
>TRBJ1-2|TRBV7-2|TRBD1|.
TGTGCCAGCAGGCCCAACAGGGGGCAAGGCTATGGCTACACCTTC
CASRPNRGQGYGYTF
>TRBJ1-5|TRBV7-2|TRBD1|once
TGTGCCAGCAGCTTAGGACAGGGTTATCAGCCCCAGCATTTT
CASSLGQGYQPQHF
>TRBJ2-1|TRBV10-3|.|.
TGTGCCATCAGTGAAACCGGGTCTAACTACAATGAGCAGTTCTTC
CAISETGSNYNEQFF
>TRBJ1-1|TRBV19|.|.
TGTGCCAGTAGTATCGTCGCGGGTCGCGACACTGAAGCTTTCTTT
CASSIVAGRDTEAFF
>TRBJ1-1|TRBV6-2/TRBV6-3|.|.
TGTGCCAGCAGTGGGACTTTTGAAGCTTTCTTT
CASSGTFEAFF
>TRBJ1-2|TRBV15|.|.
TGTGCCACCAGCAGGGATTACCCCTCGGGGGGTGGCTATGGCTACACCTTC
CATSRDYPSGGGYGYTF
>TRBJ1-1|TRBV6-1|.|.
TGTGCCAGCAGTGGAGCCGTGGAGGATGCAGGGGACACTGAAGCTTTCTTT
CASSGAVEDAGDTEAFF
>TRBJ2-7|TRBV3-1/TRBV3-2|.|.
TGTGCCAGCAGTCCTTCAGGGGCAGAGCACTACGAGCAGTACTTC
CASSPSGAEHYEQYF
>TRBJ1-4|TRBV5-1|TRBD1|.
TGCGCCAGCAGCCCAAGACAGGGAGATGAAAAACTGTTTTTT
CASSPRQGDEKLFF